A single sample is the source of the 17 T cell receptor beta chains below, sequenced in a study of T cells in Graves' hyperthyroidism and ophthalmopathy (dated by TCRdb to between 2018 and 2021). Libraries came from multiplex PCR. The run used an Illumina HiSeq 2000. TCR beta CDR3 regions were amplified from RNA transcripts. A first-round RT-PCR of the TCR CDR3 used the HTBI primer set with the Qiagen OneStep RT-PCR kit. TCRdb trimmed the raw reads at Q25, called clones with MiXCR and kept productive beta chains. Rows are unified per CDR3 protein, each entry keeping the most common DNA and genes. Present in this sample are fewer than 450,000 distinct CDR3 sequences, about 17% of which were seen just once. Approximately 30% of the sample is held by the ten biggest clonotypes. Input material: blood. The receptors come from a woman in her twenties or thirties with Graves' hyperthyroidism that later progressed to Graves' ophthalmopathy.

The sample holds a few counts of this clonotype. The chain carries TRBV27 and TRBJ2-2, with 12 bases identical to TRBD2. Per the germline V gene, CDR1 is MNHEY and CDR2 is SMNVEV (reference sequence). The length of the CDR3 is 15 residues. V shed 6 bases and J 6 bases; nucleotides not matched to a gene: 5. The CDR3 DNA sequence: TGTGCCAGCAGGACTAGCGGGAGCGTCGCCGGGGAGCTGTTTTTT. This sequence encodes CASRTSGSVAGELFF.

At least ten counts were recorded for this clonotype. The CDR3 nucleotides read TGTGCCAGCAGTCGGGCAGGGGACACAGATACGCAGTATTTT. This sequence encodes CASSRAGDTDTQYF. V and J are TRBV2 and TRBJ2-3, with D tentatively TRBD1 (6 bases). Germline CDR1 reads SNHLY; CDR2 reads FYNNEI. V gave up 5 bases and J gave up 2 bases, with 11 bases separating them. This CDR3 spans 14 amino acids.

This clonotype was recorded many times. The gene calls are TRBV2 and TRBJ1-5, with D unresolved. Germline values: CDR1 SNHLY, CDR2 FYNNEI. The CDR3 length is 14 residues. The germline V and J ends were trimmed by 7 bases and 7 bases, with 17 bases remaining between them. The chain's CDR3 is CASNWEPIGQPQHF. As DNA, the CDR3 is TGTGCCAGCAACTGGGAACCAATAGGGCAGCCCCAGCATTTT.

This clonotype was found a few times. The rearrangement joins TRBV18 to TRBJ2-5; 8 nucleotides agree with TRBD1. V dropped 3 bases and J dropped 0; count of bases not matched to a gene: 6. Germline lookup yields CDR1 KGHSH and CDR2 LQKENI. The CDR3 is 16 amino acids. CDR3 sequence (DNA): TGTGCCAGCTCACCGACCGGACAGGGCTACCAAGAGACCCAGTACTTC. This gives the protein CASSPTGQGYQETQYF. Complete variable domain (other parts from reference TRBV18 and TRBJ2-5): NAGVMQNPRHLVRRRGQEARLRCSPMKGHSHVYWYRQLPEEGLKFMVYLQKENIIDESGMPKERFSAEFPKEGPSILRIQQVVRGDSAAYFCASSPTGQGYQETQYFGPGTRLLVL.

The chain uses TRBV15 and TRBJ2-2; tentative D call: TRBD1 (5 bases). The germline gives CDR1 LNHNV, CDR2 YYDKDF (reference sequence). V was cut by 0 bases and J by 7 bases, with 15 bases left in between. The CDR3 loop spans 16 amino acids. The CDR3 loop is CATSRDWQGTDGELFF. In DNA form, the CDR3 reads TGTGCCACCAGCAGAGATTGGCAGGGAACTGACGGGGAGCTGTTTTTT.

In DNA, the CDR3 is TGTGCCAGTAATGAACGGGGATGGACAGGGGGGAACACCGGGGAGCTGTTTTTT. Translating it yields CASNERGWTGGNTGELFF. The chain links TRBV19 to TRBJ2-2; 10 bases agree with TRBD1. With V trimmed by 7 bases and J by 1 base, 12 bases remained unmatched. Germline V gene sequence: CDR1 LNHDA, CDR2 SQIVND (reference sequence). The CDR3 totals 18 residues.

CDR3 nucleotide sequence: TGTGCCAGCTCACCGTCCACGGGTGAAGCTGAAGCTTTCTTT. Translation gives CASSPSTGEAEAFF. The chain has TRBV18 and TRBJ1-1; D is undetermined. This CDR3 contains 14 residues. The V gene's germline CDR1 is KGHSH and CDR2 LQKENI. V was pared by 3 bases and J by 6 bases, with 14 bases between.

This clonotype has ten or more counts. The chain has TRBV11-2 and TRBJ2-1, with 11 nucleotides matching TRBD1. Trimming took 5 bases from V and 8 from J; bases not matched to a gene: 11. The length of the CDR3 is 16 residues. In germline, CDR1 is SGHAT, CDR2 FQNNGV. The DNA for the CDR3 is TGTGCCAGCAGCCAGTTTATTGGACAGGGGGCGGATGAGCAGTTCTTC. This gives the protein CASSQFIGQGADEQFF.

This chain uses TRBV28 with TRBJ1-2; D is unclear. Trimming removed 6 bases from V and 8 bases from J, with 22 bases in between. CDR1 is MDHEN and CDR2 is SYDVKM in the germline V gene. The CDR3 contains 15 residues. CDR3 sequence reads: CASSLSGFTEGGYTF. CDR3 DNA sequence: TGTGCCAGCAGCCTCTCCGGGTTCACCGAGGGAGGCTACACCTTC.

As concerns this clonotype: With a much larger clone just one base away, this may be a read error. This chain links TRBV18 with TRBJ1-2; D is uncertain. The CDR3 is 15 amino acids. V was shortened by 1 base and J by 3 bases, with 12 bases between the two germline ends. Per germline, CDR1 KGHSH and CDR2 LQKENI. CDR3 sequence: CASSPRAGADYGYTF. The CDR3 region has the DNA TGTGCCAGCTCACCACGTGCAGGAGCGGACTATGGCTACACCTTC.

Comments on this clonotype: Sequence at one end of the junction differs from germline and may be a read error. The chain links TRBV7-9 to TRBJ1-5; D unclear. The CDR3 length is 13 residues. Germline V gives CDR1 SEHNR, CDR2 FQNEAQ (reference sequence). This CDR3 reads CTSSPYGNQPQHF. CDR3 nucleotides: TGTACCAGCAGCCCCTATGGCAATCAGCCCCAGCATTTT.

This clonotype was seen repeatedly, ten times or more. The CDR3 spells CASSLEGEDTQYF. CDR3 coding DNA: TGCGCCAGCAGCTTGGAAGGTGAAGATACGCAGTATTTT. This chain uses TRBV5-1 with TRBJ2-3; D uncertain. The CDR3 runs 13 residues. The germline V gene encodes CDR1 SGHRS and CDR2 YFSETQ. Trimming removed 0 bases from V and 5 bases from J, with 7 bases in between.

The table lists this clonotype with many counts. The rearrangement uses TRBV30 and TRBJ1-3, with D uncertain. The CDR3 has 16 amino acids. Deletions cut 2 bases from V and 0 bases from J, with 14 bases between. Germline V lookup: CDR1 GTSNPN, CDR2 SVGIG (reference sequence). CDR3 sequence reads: CAWSPTDRGSGNTIYF. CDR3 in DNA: TGTGCCTGGAGTCCCACCGACCGAGGCTCTGGAAACACCATATATTTT.

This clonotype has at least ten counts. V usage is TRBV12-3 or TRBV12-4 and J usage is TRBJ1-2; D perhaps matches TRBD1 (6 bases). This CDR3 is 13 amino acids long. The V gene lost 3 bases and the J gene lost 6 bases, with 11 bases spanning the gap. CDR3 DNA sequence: TGTGCCAGCAGTTTCTCAGGGGAGAATGGCTACACCTTC. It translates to CASSFSGENGYTF.

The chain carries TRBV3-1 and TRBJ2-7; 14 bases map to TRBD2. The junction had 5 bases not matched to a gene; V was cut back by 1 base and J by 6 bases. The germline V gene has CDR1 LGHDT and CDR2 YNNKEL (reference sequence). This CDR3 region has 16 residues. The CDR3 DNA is TGTGCCAGCAGCCAAGGTGGGACTAGCGGGAGTTCCGAGCAGTACTTC. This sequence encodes CASSQGGTSGSSEQYF.

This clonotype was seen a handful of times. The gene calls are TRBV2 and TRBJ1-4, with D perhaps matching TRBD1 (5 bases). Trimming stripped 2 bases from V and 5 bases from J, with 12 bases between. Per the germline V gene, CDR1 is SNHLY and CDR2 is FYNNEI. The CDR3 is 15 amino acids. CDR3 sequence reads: CASSELAGRNEKLFF. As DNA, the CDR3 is TGTGCCAGCAGTGAATTAGCGGGGCGCAATGAAAAACTGTTTTTT.

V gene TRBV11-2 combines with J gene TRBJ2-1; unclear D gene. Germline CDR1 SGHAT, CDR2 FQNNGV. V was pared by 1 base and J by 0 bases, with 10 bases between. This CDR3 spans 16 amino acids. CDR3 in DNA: TGTGCCAGCAGCTTAGCGGGCTCTGCCTCCTACAATGAGCAGTTCTTC. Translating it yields CASSLAGSASYNEQFF.